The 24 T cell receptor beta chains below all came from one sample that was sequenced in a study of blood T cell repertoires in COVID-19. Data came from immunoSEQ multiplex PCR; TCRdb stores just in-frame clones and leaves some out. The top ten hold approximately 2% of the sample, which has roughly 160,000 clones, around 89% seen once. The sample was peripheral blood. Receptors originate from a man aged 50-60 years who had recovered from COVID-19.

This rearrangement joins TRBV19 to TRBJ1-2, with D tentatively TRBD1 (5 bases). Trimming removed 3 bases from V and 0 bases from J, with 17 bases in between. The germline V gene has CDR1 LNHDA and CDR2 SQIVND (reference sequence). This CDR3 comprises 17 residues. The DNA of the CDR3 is TGTGCCAGTAGTATGGATCCCGGGGGGACCCCTAACTATGGCTACACCTTC. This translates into CASSMDPGGTPNYGYTF.

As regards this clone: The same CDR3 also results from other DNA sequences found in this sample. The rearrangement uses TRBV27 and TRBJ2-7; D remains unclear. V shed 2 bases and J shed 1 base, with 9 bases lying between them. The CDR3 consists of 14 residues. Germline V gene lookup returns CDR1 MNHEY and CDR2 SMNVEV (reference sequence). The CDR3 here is CASSLSSGSYEQYF. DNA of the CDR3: TGTGCCAGCAGTTTAAGCTCCGGGTCCTACGAGCAGTACTTC.

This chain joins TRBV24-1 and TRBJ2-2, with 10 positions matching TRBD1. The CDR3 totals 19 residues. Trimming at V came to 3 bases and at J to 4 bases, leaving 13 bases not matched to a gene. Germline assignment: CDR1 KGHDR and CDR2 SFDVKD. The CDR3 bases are TGTGCCACCAGTGATCCCGGGGGTGCGGGACAGGGGATCACCGGGGAGCTGTTTTTT. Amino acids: CATSDPGGAGQGITGELFF.

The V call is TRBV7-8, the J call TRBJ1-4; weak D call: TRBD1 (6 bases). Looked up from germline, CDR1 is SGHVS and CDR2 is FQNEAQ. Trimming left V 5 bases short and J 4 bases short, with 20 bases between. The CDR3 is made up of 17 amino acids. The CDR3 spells CASSQNPTGSGNEKLFF. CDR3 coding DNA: TGTGCCAGCAGCCAAAACCCCACAGGGTCCGGTAATGAAAAACTGTTTTTT. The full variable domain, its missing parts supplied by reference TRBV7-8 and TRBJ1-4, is GAGVSQSPRYKVAKRGQDVALRCDPISGHVSLFWYQQALGQGPEFLTYFQNEAQLDKSGLPSDRFFAERPEGSVSTLKIQRTQQEDSAVYLCASSQNPTGSGNEKLFFGSGTQLSVL.

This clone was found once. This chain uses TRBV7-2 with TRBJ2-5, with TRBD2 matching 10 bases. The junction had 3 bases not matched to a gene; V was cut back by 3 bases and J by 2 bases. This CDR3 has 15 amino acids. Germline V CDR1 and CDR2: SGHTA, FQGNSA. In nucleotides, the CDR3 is TGTGCCAGCAGCTTGGGAGCGGGAGGGCAAGAGACCCAGTACTTC. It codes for CASSLGAGGQETQYF.

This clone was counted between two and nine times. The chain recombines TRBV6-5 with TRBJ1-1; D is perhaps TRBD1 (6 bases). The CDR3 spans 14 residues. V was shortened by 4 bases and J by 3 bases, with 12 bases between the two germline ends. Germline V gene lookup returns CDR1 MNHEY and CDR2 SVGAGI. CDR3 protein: CASSSAGGHTEAFF. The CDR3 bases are TGTGCCAGCAGTTCGGCGGGGGGGCACACTGAAGCTTTCTTT.

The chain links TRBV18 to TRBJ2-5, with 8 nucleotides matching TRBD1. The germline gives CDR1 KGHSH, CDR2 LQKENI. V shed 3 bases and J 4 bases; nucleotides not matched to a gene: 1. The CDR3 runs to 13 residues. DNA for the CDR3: TGTGCCAGCTCACCCGGACAGGGAGAGACCCAGTACTTC. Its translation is CASSPGQGETQYF.

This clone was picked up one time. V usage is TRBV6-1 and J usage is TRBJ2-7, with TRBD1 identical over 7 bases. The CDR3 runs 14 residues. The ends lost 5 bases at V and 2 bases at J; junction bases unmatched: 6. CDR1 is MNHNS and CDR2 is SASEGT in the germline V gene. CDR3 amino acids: CASSSQGVPYEQYF. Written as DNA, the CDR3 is TGTGCCAGCAGTTCCCAGGGGGTACCCTACGAGCAGTACTTC.

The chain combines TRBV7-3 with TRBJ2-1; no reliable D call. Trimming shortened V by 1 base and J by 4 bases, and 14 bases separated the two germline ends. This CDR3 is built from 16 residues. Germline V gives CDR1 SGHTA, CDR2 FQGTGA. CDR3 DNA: TGTGCCAGCAGCTTAAATCCCCGCTCAGTTTACAATGAGCAGTTCTTC. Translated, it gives CASSLNPRSVYNEQFF.

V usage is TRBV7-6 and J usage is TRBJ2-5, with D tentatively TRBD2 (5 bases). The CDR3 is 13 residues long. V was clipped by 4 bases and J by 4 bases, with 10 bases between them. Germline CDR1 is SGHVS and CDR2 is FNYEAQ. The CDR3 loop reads CASSSTKLETQYF. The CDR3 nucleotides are TGTGCCAGCAGCTCGACTAAGCTAGAGACCCAGTACTTC.

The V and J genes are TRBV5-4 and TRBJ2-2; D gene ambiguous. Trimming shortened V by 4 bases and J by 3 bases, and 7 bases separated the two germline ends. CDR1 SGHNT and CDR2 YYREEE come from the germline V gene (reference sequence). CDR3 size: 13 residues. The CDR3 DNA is TGTGCCAGCAGCCCCTTTCACACCGGGGAGCTGTTTTTT. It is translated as CASSPFHTGELFF.

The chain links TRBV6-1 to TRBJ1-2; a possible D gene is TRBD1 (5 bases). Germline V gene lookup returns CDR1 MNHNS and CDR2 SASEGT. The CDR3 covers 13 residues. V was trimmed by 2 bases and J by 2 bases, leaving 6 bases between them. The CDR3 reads CASSETGNYGYTF. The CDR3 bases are TGTGCCAGCAGTGAAACAGGAAACTATGGCTACACCTTC.

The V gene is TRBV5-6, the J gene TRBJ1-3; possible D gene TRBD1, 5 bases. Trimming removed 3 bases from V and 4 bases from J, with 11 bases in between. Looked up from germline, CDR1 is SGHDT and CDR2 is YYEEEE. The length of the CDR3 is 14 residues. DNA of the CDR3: TGTGCCAGCAGCTGGGGGGTCACGGGAAACACCATATATTTT. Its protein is CASSWGVTGNTIYF.

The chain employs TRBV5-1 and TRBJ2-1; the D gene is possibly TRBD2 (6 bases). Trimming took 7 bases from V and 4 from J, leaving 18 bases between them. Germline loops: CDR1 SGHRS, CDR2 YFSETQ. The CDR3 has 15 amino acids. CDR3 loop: CASHIGGVVYNEQFF. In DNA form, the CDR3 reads TGCGCCAGCCACATCGGCGGGGTGGTGTACAATGAGCAGTTCTTC.

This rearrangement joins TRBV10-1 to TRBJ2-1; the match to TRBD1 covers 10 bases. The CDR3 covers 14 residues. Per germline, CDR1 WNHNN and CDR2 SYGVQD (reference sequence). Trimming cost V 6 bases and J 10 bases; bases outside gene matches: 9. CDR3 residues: CASRLQDRGLEQFF. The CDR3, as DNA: TGCGCCAGCAGGTTACAAGACAGGGGGCTGGAGCAGTTCTTC.

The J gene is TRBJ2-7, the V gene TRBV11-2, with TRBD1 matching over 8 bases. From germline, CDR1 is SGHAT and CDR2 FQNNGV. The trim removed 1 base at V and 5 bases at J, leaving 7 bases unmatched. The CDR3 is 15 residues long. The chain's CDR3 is CASSLVQGATNEQYF. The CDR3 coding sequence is TGTGCCAGCAGCTTAGTTCAGGGGGCGACGAACGAGCAGTACTTC.

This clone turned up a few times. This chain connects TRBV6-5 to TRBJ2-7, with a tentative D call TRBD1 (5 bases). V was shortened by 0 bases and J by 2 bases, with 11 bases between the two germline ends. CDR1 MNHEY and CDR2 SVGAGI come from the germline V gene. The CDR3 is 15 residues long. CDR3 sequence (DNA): TGTGCCAGCAGTTACTCGATACAGGATACCTACGAGCAGTACTTC. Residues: CASSYSIQDTYEQYF.

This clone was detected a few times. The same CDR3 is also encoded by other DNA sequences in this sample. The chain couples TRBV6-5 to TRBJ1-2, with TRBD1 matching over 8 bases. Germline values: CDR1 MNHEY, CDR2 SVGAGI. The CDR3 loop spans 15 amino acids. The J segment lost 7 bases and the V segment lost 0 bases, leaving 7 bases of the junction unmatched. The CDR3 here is CASSYSVDRAAGYTF. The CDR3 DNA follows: TGTGCCAGCAGTTACTCCGTGGACAGGGCGGCTGGCTACACCTTC.

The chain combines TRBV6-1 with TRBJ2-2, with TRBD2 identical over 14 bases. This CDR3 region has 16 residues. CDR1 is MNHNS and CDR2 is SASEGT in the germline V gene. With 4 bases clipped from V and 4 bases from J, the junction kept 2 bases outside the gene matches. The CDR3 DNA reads TGTGCCAGCAGTGCGACTAGCGGGAGGGCCACCGGGGAGCTGTTTTTT. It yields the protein CASSATSGRATGELFF.

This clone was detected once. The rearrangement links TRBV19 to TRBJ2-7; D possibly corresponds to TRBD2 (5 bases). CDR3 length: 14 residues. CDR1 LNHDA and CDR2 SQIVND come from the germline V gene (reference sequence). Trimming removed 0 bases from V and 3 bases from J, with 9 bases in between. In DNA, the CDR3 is TGTGCCAGTAGTATAGAAGGACTTTTCTACGAGCAGTACTTC. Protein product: CASSIEGLFYEQYF. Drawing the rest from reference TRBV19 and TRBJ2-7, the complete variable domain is DGGITQSPKYLFRKEGQNVTLSCEQNLNHDAMYWYRQDPGQGLRLIYYSQIVNDFQKGDIAEGYSVSREKKESFPLTVTSAQKNPTAFYLCASSIEGLFYEQYFGPGTRLTVT.

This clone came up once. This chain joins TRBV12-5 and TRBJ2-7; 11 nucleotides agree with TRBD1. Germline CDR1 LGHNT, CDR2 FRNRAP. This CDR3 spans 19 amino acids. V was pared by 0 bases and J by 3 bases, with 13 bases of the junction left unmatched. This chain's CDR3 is CASGLVSLPSGQGVYEQYF. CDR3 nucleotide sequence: TGTGCTAGTGGTTTGGTTTCCCTTCCCTCGGGACAGGGGGTCTACGAGCAGTACTTC.

The CDR3 reads CARSYRDRDTEAFF. In DNA, the CDR3 is TGTGCCAGAAGCTACCGGGACAGGGATACTGAAGCTTTCTTT. The chain joins TRBV5-3 to TRBJ1-1; 9 bases are shared with TRBD1. TRBV5-3 is known as an ORF, though its function is uncertain. The CDR3 is made up of 14 amino acids. V lost 3 bases, J lost 5 bases, and 5 bases stayed unmatched.

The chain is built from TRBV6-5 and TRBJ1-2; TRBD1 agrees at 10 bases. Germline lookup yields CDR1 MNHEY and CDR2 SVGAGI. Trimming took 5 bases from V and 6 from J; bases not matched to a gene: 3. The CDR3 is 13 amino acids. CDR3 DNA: TGTGCCAGCAGTCACGGGACAGGGGATGGCTACACCTTC. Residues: CASSHGTGDGYTF.

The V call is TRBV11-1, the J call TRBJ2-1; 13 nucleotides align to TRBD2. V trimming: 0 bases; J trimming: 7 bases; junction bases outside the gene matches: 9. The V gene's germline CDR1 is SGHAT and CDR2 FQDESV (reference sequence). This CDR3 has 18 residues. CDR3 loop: CASSLALTSGRALNEQFF. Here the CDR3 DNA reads TGTGCCAGCAGCTTAGCCCTAACTAGCGGGAGGGCCCTAAATGAGCAGTTCTTC. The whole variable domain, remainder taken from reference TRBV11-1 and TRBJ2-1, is EAEVAQSPRYKITEKSQAVAFWCDPISGHATLYWYRQILGQGPELLVQFQDESVVDDSQLPKDRFSAERLKGVDSTLKIQPAELGDSAMYLCASSLALTSGRALNEQFFGPGTRLTVL.